The 18 T cell receptor beta chains listed next were all sequenced from one sample in a study of blood T cell repertoires in COVID-19. Using immunoSEQ multiplex PCR, the repertoire was profiled, and TCRdb retains in-frame clones only, with some absent. The sample includes approximately 61,000 clones, 83% seen only once; the top ten take roughly 10%. Sequencing was carried out using peripheral blood. Source of these receptors: a man in his fifties with COVID-19, enrolled during active disease.

V and J are TRBV7-3 and TRBJ2-1, with TRBD2 matching 7 bases. The length of the CDR3 is 15 residues. The germline V gene has CDR1 SGHTA and CDR2 FQGTGA. V shed 5 bases, J shed 5 bases, and the junction held 9 bases outside the gene matches. This CDR3 reads CASSDRPGGNNEQFF. CDR3 coding DNA: TGTGCCAGCAGCGATCGTCCGGGGGGAAACAATGAGCAGTTCTTC.

V is TRBV28 and J is TRBJ1-3; 10 bases align to TRBD1. The CDR3 totals 15 residues. J was trimmed by 7 bases and V by 6 bases; bases with no gene match: 9. The germline V gene has CDR1 MDHEN and CDR2 SYDVKM. The CDR3 reads CASRTGTGVSNTIYF. CDR3 sequence (DNA): TGTGCCAGCAGAACCGGGACAGGGGTTTCGAACACCATATATTTT.

The CDR3 DNA is TGTGCCAGCAGCTTCGGGCGCAGGACAGGGAACCCCTCTGGCTACACCTTC. Encoded protein: CASSFGRRTGNPSGYTF. The chain has TRBV28 and TRBJ1-2; 8 bases map to TRBD1. V shed 6 bases and J 7 bases; nucleotides not matched to a gene: 19. This CDR3 is built from 17 residues. Germline lookup yields CDR1 MDHEN and CDR2 SYDVKM.

The genes are TRBV19 and TRBJ1-2; 12 nucleotides match TRBD1. The CDR3 is 15 amino acids. With 5 bases clipped from V and 2 bases from J, the junction kept 3 bases outside the gene matches. Germline CDR1 is LNHDA and CDR2 is SQIVND (reference sequence). CDR3 DNA: TGTGCCAGTAGTCCCGGGACAGGGGGCAACTATGGCTACACCTTC. The encoded protein is CASSPGTGGNYGYTF.

The chain has TRBV29-1 and TRBJ1-4; D not resolved. This CDR3 has 13 amino acids. Trimming shortened V by 5 bases and J by 5 bases, and 12 bases separated the two germline ends. Per the germline V gene, CDR1 is SQVTM and CDR2 is ANQGSEA. CDR3 sequence reads: CSVFGPGNEKLFF. Here the CDR3 DNA reads TGCAGCGTTTTTGGGCCCGGAAATGAAAAACTGTTTTTT.

A remark on this clone: At one end the junction does not follow the germline gene, possibly because of a read error. The rearrangement joins TRBV6-5 to TRBJ1-1; 8 bases line up with TRBD1. The CDR3 has 13 residues. The germline gives CDR1 MNHEY, CDR2 SVGAGI. In DNA, the CDR3 is TGTGCCAGCAGGGGACAGGCGAACGCTGAAGCTTTCTTT. This codes for CASRGQANAEAFF.

V and J are TRBV6-5 and TRBJ1-1; the match to TRBD1 covers 7 bases. The germline gives CDR1 MNHEY, CDR2 SVGAGI. V dropped 6 bases and J dropped 3; count of bases not matched to a gene: 7. There are 14 residues in the CDR3. CDR3 nucleotide sequence: TGTGCCAGCAGCTTAGACAGGGTTGACACTGAAGCTTTCTTT. It is translated as CASSLDRVDTEAFF.

The chain carries TRBV5-3 and TRBJ1-4, with 8 bases matching TRBD1. TRBV5-3 falls under the ORF class, with uncertain function. The J segment lost 0 bases and the V segment lost 3 bases, leaving 13 bases of the junction unmatched. The CDR3 has 19 residues. The CDR3 sequence: CARSSGQGKGTATNEKLFF. Here the CDR3 DNA reads TGTGCCAGAAGCTCCGGACAGGGCAAAGGAACCGCAACTAATGAAAAACTGTTTTTT.

The gene calls are TRBV6-5 and TRBJ1-1, with 10 bases matching TRBD1. CDR3 length equals 14 residues. J was trimmed by 6 bases and V by 5 bases; bases with no gene match: 6. Germline V gene data show CDR1 as MNHEY and CDR2 as SVGAGI. Written as DNA, the CDR3 is TGTGCCAGCAGTAGGGACAGGGGAGGCTCTGAAGCTTTCTTT. Its protein product is CASSRDRGGSEAFF.

This clone was seen once. The chain combines TRBV28 with TRBJ2-7; 7 bases are shared with TRBD1. V was clipped by 6 bases and J by 0 bases; unmatched bases: 8. Per germline, CDR1 MDHEN and CDR2 SYDVKM. The length of the CDR3 is 15 residues. CDR3 in DNA: TGTGCCAGCAGCCGAACCCGGGACAGCTCCTACGAGCAGTACTTC. Residues: CASSRTRDSSYEQYF.

This chain uses TRBV11-1 with TRBJ2-2; D is possibly TRBD2 (5 bases). CDR1 SGHAT and CDR2 FQDESV come from the germline V gene (reference sequence). V lost 5 bases and J lost 13, with 20 bases in between. CDR3 length: 14 amino acids. Here the CDR3 reads CASSPRTLRIGLFF. The CDR3 nucleotides are TGTGCCAGCAGCCCCCGGACTCTCCGAATTGGGCTGTTTTTT.

A single count supports this clone. The chain joins TRBV6-5 to TRBJ2-2, with TRBD2 matching over 8 bases. Germline V CDR1 and CDR2: MNHEY, SVGAGI. CDR3 length: 16 amino acids. J lost 4 bases, V lost 3 bases, and 7 bases had no gene match. The CDR3 DNA reads as TGTGCCAGCAGTTATTATAGCGGGATCAGCACCGGGGAGCTGTTTTTT. Translated: CASSYYSGISTGELFF.

CDR3 sequence: CATSTGLAGAHEQYF. CDR3 DNA sequence: TGTGCCACCAGCACGGGACTAGCGGGAGCCCACGAGCAGTACTTC. The chain is built from TRBV15 and TRBJ2-7; TRBD2 aligns across 14 bases. In germline, CDR1 is LNHNV, CDR2 YYDKDF (reference sequence). CDR3 length equals 15 residues. V lost 4 bases to trimming and J lost 5 bases; unmatched junction nucleotides: 4.

This clone was counted a single time. V usage is TRBV5-8 and J usage is TRBJ2-6, with D perhaps TRBD1 (6 bases). The CDR3 contains 17 residues. In germline, CDR1 is SGHTS, CDR2 YDEGEE. V was shortened by 7 bases and J by 1 base, with 18 bases between the two germline ends. The CDR3 loop reads CASAEVLQGSGANVLTF. For the CDR3, the DNA is TGTGCCAGCGCCGAAGTCCTACAGGGATCTGGGGCCAACGTCCTGACTTTC.

The V gene is TRBV5-1, the J gene TRBJ1-4; D unclear. V was shortened by 2 bases and J by 5 bases, with 10 bases between the two germline ends. There are 14 residues in the CDR3. Germline V gene data show CDR1 as SGHRS and CDR2 as YFSETQ. The DNA for the CDR3 is TGCGCCAGCAGCTTTTCTGCAGTAAATGAAAAACTGTTTTTT. Amino acids: CASSFSAVNEKLFF.

This clone was detected once. This chain links TRBV9 with TRBJ1-5; no definite D call. Trimming pared 0 bases from V and 4 bases from J, leaving 11 bases between. CDR3 size: 15 residues. CDR1 and CDR2 from the germline V gene are SGDLS and YYNGEE. The CDR3 reads CASSVGIGGNQPQHF. As DNA, the CDR3 is TGTGCCAGCAGCGTAGGCATTGGCGGGAATCAGCCCCAGCATTTT.

The V call is TRBV11-3, the J call TRBJ2-7; 8 bases match TRBD1. The CDR3 consists of 17 residues. V shed 3 bases and J 5 bases; nucleotides not matched to a gene: 15. From germline, CDR1 is SGHNT and CDR2 YENEEA. DNA of the CDR3: TGTGCCAGCAGCTTCCGAAATATCGGACAGGGAATACACGAGCAGTACTTC. It encodes CASSFRNIGQGIHEQYF.

The J gene is TRBJ2-7, the V gene TRBV27; D perhaps matches TRBD2 (6 bases). Trimming removed 0 bases at V and 2 bases at J, with 8 bases between. CDR3 length: 14 residues. From germline, CDR1 is MNHEY and CDR2 SMNVEV (reference sequence). In DNA, the CDR3 is TGTGCCAGCAGTTTATCCAGGACTACCTACGAGCAGTACTTC. This sequence encodes CASSLSRTTYEQYF.